A selection of T cell receptor beta chains follows, all from one sample in a study of blood T cells in healthy people across ages. Each CDR3 protein is one row after TCRdb ran MiXCR on the 5' RACE reads. Of 380,000 or so distinct CDR3 sequences in the sample, approximately 47% were seen once. Sequenced material: blood. These receptor sequences come from a man aged 55 to 70 in good health. CDR3s include the opening cysteine and the closing phenylalanine or tryptophan. The D gene is left open where the match is weak. Clone size is not always given. Where it is, it says once, few, many or a class for expanded clones.

V gene	J gene	D gene	CDR3 length	clone size	CDR3 DNA	CDR3 protein
TRBV5-1	TRBJ2-7	TRBD1	14	.	TGCGCCAGCAGCCGGGGACAGGGGTTCTACGAGCAGTACTTC	CASSRGQGFYEQYF
TRBV5-1	TRBJ2-1	TRBD1	14	many	TGCGCCAGCAGCCCGGACAGGGGCTACAATGAGCAGTTCTTC	CASSPDRGYNEQFF
TRBV6-2/TRBV6-3	TRBJ2-4	TRBD2	15	.	TGTGCCAGCAGCCCCGGGACTAGCGGGAGTAGGAAGCAGTACTTC	CASSPGTSGSRKQYF
TRBV27	TRBJ2-1	TRBD1	12	few	TGTGCCAGCAGTCCTACAGGGGATGAGCAGTTCTTC	CASSPTGDEQFF
TRBV7-2	TRBJ1-2	.	16	.	TGTGCCAGCAGCTTAGTACCTGGGGAGGGGAACTATGGCTACACCTTC	CASSLVPGEGNYGYTF
TRBV10-3	TRBJ2-5	TRBD2	15	.	TGTGCCATCAGCCCTCGACTAGCGGTACAAGAGACCCAGTACTTC	CAISPRLAVQETQYF
TRBV3-1	TRBJ2-3	TRBD2	15	few	TGTGCCAGCAGCCGAGCGGGAGGGCCTATAGATACGCAGTATTTT	CASSRAGGPIDTQYF
TRBV7-9	TRBJ2-7	.	13	.	TGTGCCAGCAGCTTAGCGCAGTTGGGCAAGCAGTACTTC	CASSLAQLGKQYF
TRBV11-2	TRBJ1-1	.	15	.	TGTGCCAGCAGCTTAGGACAGGCTATGAACACTGAAGCTTTCTTT	CASSLGQAMNTEAFF
TRBV5-1	TRBJ2-5	.	14	.	TGCGCCAGCAGCCGAGGGCTCGCCCAGCAAGCCCAGTACTTC	CASSRGLAQQAQYF
TRBV5-1	TRBJ2-1	.	13	once	TGCGCCAGCAGCCGGACGTCCTACAATGAGCAGTTCTTC	CASSRTSYNEQFF
TRBV6-1	TRBJ2-5	.	14	.	TGTGCCAGCAGTGGCGGCAGGTTGAGGGAGACCCAGTACTTC	CASSGGRLRETQYF
TRBV3-1	TRBJ1-1	.	13	.	TGTGCCGGCAGCTTAAAGCCGAACACTGAAGCTTTCTTT	CAGSLKPNTEAFF
TRBV28	TRBJ2-5	.	14	.	TGTGCCAGCAGTTCGGGCAGTCTCAAATACGAGCGGTACTTC	CASSSGSLKYERYF
TRBV18	TRBJ2-1	.	16	.	TGTGCCAGCTCACAGCCGCAGGGGATCACCTACAATGAGCAGTTCTTC	CASSQPQGITYNEQFF
TRBV5-1	TRBJ2-1	.	18	.	TGCGCCAGCAGCCCCTCTGTTGGCGGCATAGGCTCCCACAATGAGCAGTTCTTC	CASSPSVGGIGSHNEQFF
TRBV11-3	TRBJ2-4	.	17	once	TGTGCCAGCAGCTTACTCCCTTGGGCAGTAGCCAAAAACATTCAGTACTTC	CASSLLPWAVAKNIQYF
TRBV4-3	TRBJ2-1	.	14	.	TGCGCCAGCAGCCGGGACCGGACAGACAATGAGCAGTTCTTC	CASSRDRTDNEQFF